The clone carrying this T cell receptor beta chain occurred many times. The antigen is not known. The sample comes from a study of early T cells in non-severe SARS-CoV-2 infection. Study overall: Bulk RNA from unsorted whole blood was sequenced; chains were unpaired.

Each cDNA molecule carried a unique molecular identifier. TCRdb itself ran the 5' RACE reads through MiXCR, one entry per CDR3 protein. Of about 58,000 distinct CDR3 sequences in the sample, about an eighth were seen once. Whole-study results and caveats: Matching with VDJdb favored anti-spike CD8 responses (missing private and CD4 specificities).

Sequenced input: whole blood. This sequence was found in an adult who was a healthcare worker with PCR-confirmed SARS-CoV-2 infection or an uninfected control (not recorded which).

For the CDR3, the DNA is TGTGCCAGCAGCGTAGAGGCCAATGAGCAGTTCTTC. Amino acids: CASSVEANEQFF. The J gene is TRBJ2-1, the V gene TRBV9; unclear D gene. The CDR3 loop spans 12 amino acids. Germline CDR1 SGDLS, CDR2 YYNGEE. V was pared by 0 bases and J by 6 bases, with 4 bases between.